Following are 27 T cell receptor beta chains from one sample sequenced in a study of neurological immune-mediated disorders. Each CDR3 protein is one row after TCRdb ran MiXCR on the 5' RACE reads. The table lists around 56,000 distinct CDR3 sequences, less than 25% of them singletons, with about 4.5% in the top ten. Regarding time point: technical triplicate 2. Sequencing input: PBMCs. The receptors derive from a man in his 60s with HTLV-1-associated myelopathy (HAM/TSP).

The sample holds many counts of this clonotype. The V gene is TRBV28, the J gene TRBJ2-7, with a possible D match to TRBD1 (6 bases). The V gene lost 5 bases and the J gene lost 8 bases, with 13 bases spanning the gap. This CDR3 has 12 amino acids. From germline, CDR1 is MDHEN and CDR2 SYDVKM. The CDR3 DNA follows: TGTGCCAGCAGTAGGGACACCGTCAAGCAGTACTTC. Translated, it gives CASSRDTVKQYF.

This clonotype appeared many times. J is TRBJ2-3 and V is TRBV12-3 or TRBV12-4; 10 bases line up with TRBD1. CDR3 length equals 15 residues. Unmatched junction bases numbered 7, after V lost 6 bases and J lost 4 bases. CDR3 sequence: CASRPGQGRADTQYF. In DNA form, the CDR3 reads TGTGCCAGCAGACCGGGACAGGGGAGGGCAGATACGCAGTATTTT.

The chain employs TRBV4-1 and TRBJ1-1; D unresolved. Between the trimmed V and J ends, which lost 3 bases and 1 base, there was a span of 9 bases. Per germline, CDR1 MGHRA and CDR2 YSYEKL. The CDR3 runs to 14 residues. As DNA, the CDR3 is TGCGCCAGCAGCCAGTTTACACCGAACACTGAAGCTTTCTTT. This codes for CASSQFTPNTEAFF.

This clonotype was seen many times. The CDR3 coding sequence is TGCAGCGTTGAAGAGGTAATTCGGCGGAACAATGAGCAGTTCTTC. Its protein is CSVEEVIRRNNEQFF. The chain is built from TRBV29-1 and TRBJ2-1; the D is unclear. V shed 0 bases and J shed 5 bases, with 14 bases lying between them. The CDR3 length is 15 residues. Per germline, CDR1 SQVTM and CDR2 ANQGSEA.

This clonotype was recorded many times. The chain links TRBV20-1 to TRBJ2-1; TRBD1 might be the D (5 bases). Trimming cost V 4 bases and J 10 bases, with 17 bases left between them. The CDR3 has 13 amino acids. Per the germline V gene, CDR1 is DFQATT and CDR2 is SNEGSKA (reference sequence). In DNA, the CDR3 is TGCAGTGCTACCCGGACATATCGTGAGGAGCAGTTCTTC. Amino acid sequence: CSATRTYREEQFF.

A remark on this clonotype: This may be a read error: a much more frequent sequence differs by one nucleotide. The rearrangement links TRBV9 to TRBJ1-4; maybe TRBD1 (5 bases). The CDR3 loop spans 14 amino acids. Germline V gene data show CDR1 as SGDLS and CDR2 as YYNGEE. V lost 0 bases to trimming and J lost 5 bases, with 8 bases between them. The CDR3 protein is CASSVEGLNEKLFF. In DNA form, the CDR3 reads TGTGCCAGCAGCGTAGAGGGGCTGAATGAAAAACTGTTTTTT.

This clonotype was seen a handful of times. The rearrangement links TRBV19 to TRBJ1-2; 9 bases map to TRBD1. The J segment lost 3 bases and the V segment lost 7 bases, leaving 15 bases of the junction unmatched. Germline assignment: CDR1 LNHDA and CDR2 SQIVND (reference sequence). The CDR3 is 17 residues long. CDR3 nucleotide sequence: TGTGCCAGTACCGACTGGGACAGGGAAGGTATTCACTATGGCTACACCTTC. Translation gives CASTDWDREGIHYGYTF.

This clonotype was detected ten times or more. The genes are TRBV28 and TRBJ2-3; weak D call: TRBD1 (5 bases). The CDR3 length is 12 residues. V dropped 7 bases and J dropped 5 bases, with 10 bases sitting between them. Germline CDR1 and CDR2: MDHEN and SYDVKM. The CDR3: CASTPGRDTQYF. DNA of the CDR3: TGTGCCAGCACCCCAGGGCGAGATACGCAGTATTTT.

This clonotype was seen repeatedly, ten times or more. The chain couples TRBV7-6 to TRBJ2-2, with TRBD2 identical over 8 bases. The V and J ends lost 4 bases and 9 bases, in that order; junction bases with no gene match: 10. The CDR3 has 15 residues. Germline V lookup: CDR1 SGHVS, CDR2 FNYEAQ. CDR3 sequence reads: CASSSRLAPDRELFF. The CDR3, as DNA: TGTGCCAGCAGCTCCCGACTAGCGCCCGACCGGGAGCTGTTTTTT. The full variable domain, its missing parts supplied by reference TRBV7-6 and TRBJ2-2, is GAGVSQSPRYKVTKRGQDVALRCDPISGHVSLYWYRQALGQGPEFLTYFNYEAQQDKSGLPNDRFSAERPEGSISTLTIQRTEQRDSAMYRCASSSRLAPDRELFFGEGSRLTVL.

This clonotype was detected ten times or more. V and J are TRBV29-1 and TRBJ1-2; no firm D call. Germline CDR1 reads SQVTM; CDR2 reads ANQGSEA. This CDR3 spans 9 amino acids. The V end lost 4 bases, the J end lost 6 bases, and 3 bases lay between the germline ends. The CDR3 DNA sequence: TGCAGCGTTGCGGATGGCTACACCTTC. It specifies CSVADGYTF.

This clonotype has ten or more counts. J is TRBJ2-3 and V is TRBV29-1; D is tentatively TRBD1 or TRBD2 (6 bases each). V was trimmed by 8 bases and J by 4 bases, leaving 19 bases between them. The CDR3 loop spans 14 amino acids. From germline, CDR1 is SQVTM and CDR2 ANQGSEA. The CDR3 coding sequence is TGCAGCACCACGGGAGCTGGGGGCTCAGATACGCAGTATTTT. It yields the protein CSTTGAGGSDTQYF.

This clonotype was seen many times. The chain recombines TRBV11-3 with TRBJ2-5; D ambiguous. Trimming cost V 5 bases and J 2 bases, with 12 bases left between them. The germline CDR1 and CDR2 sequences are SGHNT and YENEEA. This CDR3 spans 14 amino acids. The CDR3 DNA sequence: TGTGCCAGCAGCCAGTTGTTTGCTCAAGAGACCCAGTACTTC. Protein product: CASSQLFAQETQYF.

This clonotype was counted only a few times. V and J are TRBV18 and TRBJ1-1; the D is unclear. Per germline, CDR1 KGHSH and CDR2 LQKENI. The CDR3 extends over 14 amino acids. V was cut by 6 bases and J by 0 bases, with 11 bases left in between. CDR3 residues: CASSSGTLNTEAFF. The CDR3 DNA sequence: TGTGCCAGCTCGTCAGGAACCCTGAACACTGAAGCTTTCTTT. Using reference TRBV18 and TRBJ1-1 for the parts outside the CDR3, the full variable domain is NAGVMQNPRHLVRRRGQEARLRCSPMKGHSHVYWYRQLPEEGLKFMVYLQKENIIDESGMPKERFSAEFPKEGPSILRIQQVVRGDSAAYFCASSSGTLNTEAFFGQGTRLTVV.

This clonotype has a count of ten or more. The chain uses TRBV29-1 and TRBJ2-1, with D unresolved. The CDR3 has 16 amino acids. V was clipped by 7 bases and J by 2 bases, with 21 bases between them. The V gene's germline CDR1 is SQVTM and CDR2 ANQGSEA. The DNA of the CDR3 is TGCAGCGCCGTGACTGGGCGGCAGTCACCCTACAATGAGCAGTTCTTC. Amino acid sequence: CSAVTGRQSPYNEQFF.

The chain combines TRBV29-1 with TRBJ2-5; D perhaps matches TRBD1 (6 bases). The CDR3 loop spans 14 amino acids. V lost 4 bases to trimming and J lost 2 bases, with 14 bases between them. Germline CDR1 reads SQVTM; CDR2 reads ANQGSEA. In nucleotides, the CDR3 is TGCAGCGTTGCACCGTCGACAGGTCAAGAGACCCAGTACTTC. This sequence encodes CSVAPSTGQETQYF.

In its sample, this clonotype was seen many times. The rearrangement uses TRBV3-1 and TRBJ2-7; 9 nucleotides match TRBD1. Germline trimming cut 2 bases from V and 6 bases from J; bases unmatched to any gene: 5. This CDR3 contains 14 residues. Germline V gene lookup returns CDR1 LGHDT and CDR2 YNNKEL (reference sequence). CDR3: CASSQRDRATEQYF. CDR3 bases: TGTGCCAGCAGCCAACGGGACAGGGCAACCGAGCAGTACTTC.

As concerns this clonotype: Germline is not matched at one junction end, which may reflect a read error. The CDR3 bases are TGCCCCAGCAGCTTGGGGCAGTCAGACTACGAGCAGTACTTC. Translation gives CPSSLGQSDYEQYF. The chain has TRBV5-1 and TRBJ2-7; tentative D call: TRBD1 (5 bases). The CDR3 sequence is 14 residues long. Germline-derived CDR1 and CDR2 are SGHRS and YFSETQ.

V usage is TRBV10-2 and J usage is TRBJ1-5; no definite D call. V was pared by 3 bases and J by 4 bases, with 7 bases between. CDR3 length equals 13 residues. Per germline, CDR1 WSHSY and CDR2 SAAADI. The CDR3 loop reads CASSEIGNQPQHF. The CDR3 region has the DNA TGCGCCAGCAGTGAAATTGGGAATCAGCCCCAGCATTTT.

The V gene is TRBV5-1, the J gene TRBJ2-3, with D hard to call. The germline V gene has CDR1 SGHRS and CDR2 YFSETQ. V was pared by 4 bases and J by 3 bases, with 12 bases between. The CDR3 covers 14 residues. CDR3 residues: CASSGTVLTDTQYF. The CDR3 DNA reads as TGCGCCAGCAGCGGAACGGTCCTTACAGATACGCAGTATTTT.

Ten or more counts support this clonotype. The CDR3 nucleotides are TGCAGCGTTGCCCCCGGGACAGGGCGCCACGAGCAGTACTTC. This sequence encodes CSVAPGTGRHEQYF. J is TRBJ2-7 and V is TRBV29-1; 9 bases are shared with TRBD1. Germline loops: CDR1 SQVTM, CDR2 ANQGSEA. This CDR3 is 14 amino acids long. V gave up 4 bases and J gave up 5 bases; unmatched junction bases: 9.

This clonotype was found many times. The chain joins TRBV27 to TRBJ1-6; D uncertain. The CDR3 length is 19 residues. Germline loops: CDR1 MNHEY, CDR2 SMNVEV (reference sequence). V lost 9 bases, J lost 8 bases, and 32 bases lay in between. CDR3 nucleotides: TGTGCCAGACCTTGGTGGCCGCGTCACCTCTTAACCATTCATTCACCCCTCCACTTT. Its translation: CARPWWPRHLLTIHSPLHF.

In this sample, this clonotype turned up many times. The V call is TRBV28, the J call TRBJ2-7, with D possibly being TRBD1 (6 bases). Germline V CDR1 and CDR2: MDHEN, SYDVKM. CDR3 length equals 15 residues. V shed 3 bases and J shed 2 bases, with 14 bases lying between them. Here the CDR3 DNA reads TGTGCCAGCAGTTTTGGCCAGGGGCTCACCTACGAGCAGTACTTC. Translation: CASSFGQGLTYEQYF.

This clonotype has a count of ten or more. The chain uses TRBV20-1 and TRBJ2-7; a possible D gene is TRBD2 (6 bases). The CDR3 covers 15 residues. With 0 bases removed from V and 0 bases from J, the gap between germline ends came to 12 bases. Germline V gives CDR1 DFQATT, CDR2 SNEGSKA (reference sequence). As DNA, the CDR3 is TGCAGTGCTAGAGACGGAAAGCGGGCCTCCTACGAGCAGTACTTC. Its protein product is CSARDGKRASYEQYF.

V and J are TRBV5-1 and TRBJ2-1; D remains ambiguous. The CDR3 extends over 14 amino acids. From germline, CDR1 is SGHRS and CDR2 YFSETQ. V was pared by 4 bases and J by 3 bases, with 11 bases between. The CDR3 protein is CASSMRSDYNEQFF. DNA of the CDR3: TGCGCCAGCAGCATGAGGTCAGACTACAATGAGCAGTTCTTC.

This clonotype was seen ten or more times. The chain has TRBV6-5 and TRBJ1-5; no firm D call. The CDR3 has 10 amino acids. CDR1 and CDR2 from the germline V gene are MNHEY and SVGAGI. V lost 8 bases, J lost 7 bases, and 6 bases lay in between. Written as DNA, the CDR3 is TGTGCCAGCGGGGAACAGCCCCAGCATTTT. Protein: CASGEQPQHF.

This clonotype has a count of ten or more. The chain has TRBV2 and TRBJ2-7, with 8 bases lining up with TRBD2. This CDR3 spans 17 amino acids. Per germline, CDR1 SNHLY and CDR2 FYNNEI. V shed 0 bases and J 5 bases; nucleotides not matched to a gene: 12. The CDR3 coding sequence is TGTGCCAGCAGTGAAGCGCTTGTCTCTAGCGGGTTCAACGAGCAGTACTTC. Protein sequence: CASSEALVSSGFNEQYF. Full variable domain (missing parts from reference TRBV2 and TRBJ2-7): EPEVTQTPSHQVTQMGQEVILRCVPISNHLYFYWYRQILGQKVEFLVSFYNNEISEKSEIFDDQFSVERPDGSNFTLKIRSTKLEDSAMYFCASSEALVSSGFNEQYFGPGTRLTVT.

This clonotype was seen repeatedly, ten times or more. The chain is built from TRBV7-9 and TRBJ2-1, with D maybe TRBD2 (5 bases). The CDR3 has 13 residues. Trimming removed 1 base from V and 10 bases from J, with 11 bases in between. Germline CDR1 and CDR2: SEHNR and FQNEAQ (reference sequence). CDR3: CASSLVNQREQFF. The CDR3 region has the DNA TGTGCCAGCAGCTTAGTAAACCAGCGGGAGCAGTTCTTC. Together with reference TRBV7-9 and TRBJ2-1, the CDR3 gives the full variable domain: DTGVSQNPRHKITKRGQNVTFRCDPISEHNRLYWYRQTLGQGPEFLTYFQNEAQLEKSRLLSDRFSAERPKGSFSTLEIQRTEQGDSAMYLCASSLVNQREQFFGPGTRLTVL.